This T cell receptor beta chain was identified during a study of cytomegalovirus exposure and HLA in healthy donors. Whole-study context: Counted in an early data release were about 85 million unique TCRs from HLA-typed donors.

Study observations and caveats: Analyses of presence and absence presupposed an approximately uniform sequencing depth across donors.

Germline values: CDR1 SGHRS, CDR2 YFSETQ. V lost 0 bases and J lost 3, with 18 bases in between. There are 18 residues in the CDR3. The PCR used 60 Vbeta and 13 Jbeta primers. The protocol was immunoSEQ multiplex PCR, while the TCRdb copy is restricted to in-frame clones and leaves out a portion. The table lists about 160,000 clones, about 76% of them singletons. In the case of this clone: Antigen: not known.

Sequencing was done on a sample of PBMCs. This clonotype was sampled from a woman between 40 and 55 years old in good health and CMV-seropositive. The chain couples TRBV5-1 to TRBJ2-2, with D perhaps TRBD1 (6 bases). Written as DNA, the CDR3 is TGCGCCAGCAGCTTGGGGCCTCACAGGGTTCGTTACACCGGGGAGCTGTTTTTT. Its protein is CASSLGPHRVRYTGELFF.